These 5 T cell receptor beta chains originate from one sample sequenced in a study of blood T cell repertoires in COVID-19 (dated by TCRdb to between 2020 and 2021). Receptor libraries were prepared by the immunoSEQ multiplex PCR assay. As stored in TCRdb, this immuneACCESS dataset retains in-frame rearrangements with V and J assigned. A fraction of the clones does not appear; measured against another copy, unresolved V genes explain less than half of the discrepancy, and the remainder lacks a known reason. For this sample there are some 80,000 clones; about 86% appear just once. The top ten clonotypes cover 20% to 25% of the sample. The sequencing input was peripheral blood. Source of these receptors: a woman aged 80 or over in a cohort sampled during active or convalescent COVID-19.

This sequence joins TRBV28 and TRBJ1-5, with D perhaps TRBD1 (6 bases). This CDR3 contains 15 residues. Germline V gene lookup returns CDR1 MDHEN and CDR2 SYDVKM. V was pared by 5 bases and J by 2 bases, with 13 bases between. The CDR3 DNA sequence: TGTGCCAGCAGTCCACAGGGCATAGGCAATCAGCCCCAGCATTTT. It encodes CASSPQGIGNQPQHF.

The rearrangement uses TRBV6-5 and TRBJ1-1; D not resolved. CDR3 length equals 12 residues. V lost 7 bases, J lost 3 bases, and 9 bases lay in between. Germline V gene lookup returns CDR1 MNHEY and CDR2 SVGAGI. DNA of the CDR3: TGTGCCAGCACCTTTATATACACTGAAGCTTTCTTT. This gives the protein CASTFIYTEAFF.

V and J are TRBV10-3 and TRBJ2-3, with TRBD2 matching over 8 bases. Per the germline V gene, CDR1 is ENHRY and CDR2 is SYGVKD. V was clipped by 6 bases and J by 0 bases; unmatched bases: 5. The CDR3 sequence is 15 residues long. In nucleotides, the CDR3 is TGTGCCATCAGGATTAGCGGGACTAGCACAGATACGCAGTATTTT. Amino acid sequence: CAIRISGTSTDTQYF.

This chain connects TRBV5-6 to TRBJ1-3; the D is unclear. Trimming took off 4 bases at V and 0 bases at J, with 11 bases between the two ends. CDR3 length: 15 amino acids. Germline loops: CDR1 SGHDT, CDR2 YYEEEE. The CDR3 DNA is TGTGCCAGCAGCCTAGACCTACGCTCTGGAAACACCATATATTTT. Translation: CASSLDLRSGNTIYF.

This chain links TRBV7-2 with TRBJ2-1; the D gene is possibly TRBD1 (5 bases). The germline V gene encodes CDR1 SGHTA and CDR2 FQGNSA. V was pared by 0 bases and J by 8 bases, with 14 bases between. The CDR3 consists of 15 residues. The CDR3 spells CASSLAPIGVDEQFF. CDR3 bases: TGTGCCAGCAGCTTAGCCCCCATAGGGGTTGATGAGCAGTTCTTC.